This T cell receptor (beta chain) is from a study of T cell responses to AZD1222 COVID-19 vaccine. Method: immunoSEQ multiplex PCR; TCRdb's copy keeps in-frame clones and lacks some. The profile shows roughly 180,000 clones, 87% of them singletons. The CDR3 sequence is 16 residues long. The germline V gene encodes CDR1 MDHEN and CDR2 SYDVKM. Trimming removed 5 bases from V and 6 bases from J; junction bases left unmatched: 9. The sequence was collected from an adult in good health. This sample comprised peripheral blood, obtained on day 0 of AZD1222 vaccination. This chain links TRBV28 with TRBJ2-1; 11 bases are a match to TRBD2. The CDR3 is CASSPRGTSGLNEQFF. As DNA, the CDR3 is TGTGCCAGCAGTCCGCGCGGGACTAGCGGACTCAATGAGCAGTTCTTC.